These 26 T cell receptor beta chains originate from one sample sequenced in a study of long-term antiretroviral therapy in people with HIV. The assay used was immunoSEQ (version v3.0), run at survey level. The repertoire was sequenced with immunoSEQ multiplex PCR; TCRdb's copy has only in-frame clones and lacks some. This table has approximately 30,000 clones, 84% appearing once. The starting material was unsorted PBMCs, obtained 0.4 years after starting antiretroviral therapy. The receptors were gathered from a man aged 18 to 30 with HIV.

The V and J genes are TRBV6-5 and TRBJ1-4; D not resolved. This CDR3 region has 14 residues. Germline-derived CDR1 and CDR2 are MNHEY and SVGAGI. V lost 7 bases and J lost 1, with 10 bases in between. This CDR3 is CASKARRTNEKLFF. CDR3 DNA: TGTGCCAGCAAGGCGAGGAGAACTAATGAAAAACTGTTTTTT.

The gene calls are TRBV5-1 and TRBJ2-3; 7 bases match TRBD2. The CDR3 sequence is 16 residues long. J gave up 1 base and V 7 bases, and 12 bases lay outside the gene matches. CDR1 and CDR2 (germline): SGHRS, YFSETQ. The CDR3 loop reads CASVLGGVPGTDTQYF. DNA for the CDR3: TGCGCCAGCGTATTGGGAGGGGTACCGGGCACAGATACGCAGTATTTT. The full variable domain, completed using reference TRBV5-1 and TRBJ2-3, is KAGVTQTPRYLIKTRGQQVTLSCSPISGHRSVSWYQQTPGQGLQFLFEYFSETQRNKGNFPGRFSGRQFSNSRSEMNVSTLELGDSALYLCASVLGGVPGTDTQYFGPGTRLTVL.

J is TRBJ1-1 and V is TRBV11-2; 7 bases fit TRBD1. The junction had 9 bases not matched to a gene; V was cut back by 5 bases and J by 6 bases. This CDR3 region has 14 residues. The V gene's germline CDR1 is SGHAT and CDR2 FQNNGV. In nucleotides, the CDR3 is TGTGCCAGCAGCCCGCCTGACAGGGCCGCTGAAGCTTTCTTT. This sequence encodes CASSPPDRAAEAFF.

CDR3 in DNA: TGTGCCAGCGGGGTACTCGCGGGGCGCACAGATACGCAGTATTTT. Translating gives CASGVLAGRTDTQYF. The chain recombines TRBV2 with TRBJ2-3; TRBD2 might be the D (6 bases). Germline-derived CDR1 and CDR2 are SNHLY and FYNNEI. The CDR3 sequence is 15 residues long. The ends were cut back, 8 bases at V and 1 base at J, with 16 bases in the middle.

The chain uses TRBV5-4 and TRBJ2-7; 10 bases line up with TRBD1. This CDR3 comprises 16 residues. With V trimmed by 3 bases and J by 2 bases, 8 bases remained unmatched. Germline assignment: CDR1 SGHNT and CDR2 YYREEE (reference sequence). This chain's CDR3 is CASSYRPGQGTYEQYF. For the CDR3, the DNA is TGTGCCAGCAGCTACAGACCGGGACAGGGGACCTACGAGCAGTACTTC.

This clone was detected once. V is TRBV27 and J is TRBJ2-1; D is perhaps TRBD1 (5 bases). Germline CDR1 is MNHEY and CDR2 is SMNVEV (reference sequence). V was cut by 6 bases and J by 2 bases, with 14 bases left in between. This CDR3 has 15 amino acids. CDR3 DNA: TGTGCCAGCAGCACCCCTGCGACAGCCTACAATGAGCAGTTCTTC. Residues: CASSTPATAYNEQFF.

The chain carries TRBV27 and TRBJ2-7; D is ambiguous. The germline gives CDR1 MNHEY, CDR2 SMNVEV (reference sequence). With 2 bases removed from V and 3 bases from J, the gap between germline ends came to 8 bases. The CDR3 is 13 amino acids. The CDR3 here is CASSLRFGYEQYF. CDR3 bases: TGTGCCAGCAGTTTACGGTTTGGCTACGAGCAGTACTTC.

Judged by abundance, this clone is medium-sized. The V call is TRBV4-3, the J call TRBJ2-1; 13 nucleotides agree with TRBD2. The germline V gene encodes CDR1 LGHNA and CDR2 YSLEER. The CDR3 length is 17 residues. Germline trimming cut 1 base from V and 8 bases from J; bases unmatched to any gene: 8. CDR3 coding DNA: TGCGCCAGCAGCCAAGGCTGGACTAGCGGGAGTGTAGATGAGCAGTTCTTC. This translates into CASSQGWTSGSVDEQFF.

The chain employs TRBV4-2 and TRBJ2-7, with D possibly matching TRBD2 (6 bases). Trimming pared 1 base from V and 5 bases from J, leaving 12 bases between. The CDR3 consists of 14 residues. The germline V gene has CDR1 LGHNA and CDR2 YNFKEQ. The CDR3: CASSQGATGDEQYF. In DNA form, the CDR3 reads TGTGCCAGCAGCCAAGGGGCCACGGGGGACGAGCAGTACTTC.

The chain recombines TRBV6-1 with TRBJ2-1; tentative D call: TRBD1 (5 bases). The V end was cut by 7 bases, the J end by 4 bases, with 11 bases between. The CDR3 covers 13 residues. Per the germline V gene, CDR1 is MNHNS and CDR2 is SASEGT. The CDR3 is CASTQELYNEQFF. The CDR3 DNA is TGTGCCAGCACACAGGAACTTTACAATGAGCAGTTCTTC.

This chain links TRBV27 with TRBJ1-1, with D possibly matching TRBD1 (5 bases). Trimming cost V 2 bases and J 8 bases, with 12 bases left between them. The germline gives CDR1 MNHEY, CDR2 SMNVEV (reference sequence). The CDR3 runs to 13 residues. In DNA form, the CDR3 reads TGTGCCAGCAGTTTAATGCGAGGGGTAGAAGCTTTCTTT. It translates to CASSLMRGVEAFF.

This rearrangement joins TRBV19 to TRBJ1-5; TRBD1 might be the D (6 bases). CDR3 size: 14 residues. Looked up from germline, CDR1 is LNHDA and CDR2 is SQIVND (reference sequence). V was clipped by 9 bases and J by 10 bases, with 22 bases between them. The CDR3 sequence is CASCQSGRGTPQHF. In nucleotides, the CDR3 is TGTGCCAGCTGTCAATCTGGCAGGGGCACCCCCCAGCATTTT.

V and J are TRBV4-1 and TRBJ1-1; weak D call: TRBD1 (6 bases). Trimming cost V 1 base and J 3 bases, with 12 bases left between them. Germline loops: CDR1 MGHRA, CDR2 YSYEKL. The length of the CDR3 is 15 residues. CDR3 sequence (DNA): TGCGCCAGCAGCCAAGTAGAAGAGGGGGACACTGAAGCTTTCTTT. It translates to CASSQVEEGDTEAFF.

CDR3 in DNA: TGTGCCAGCAGCTTCTCCAGCGGGAATGAAAAACTGTTTTTT. This encodes CASSFSSGNEKLFF. V and J are TRBV7-9 and TRBJ1-4; unclear D gene. Trimming pared 3 bases from V and 5 bases from J, leaving 10 bases between. Germline V gene lookup returns CDR1 SEHNR and CDR2 FQNEAQ (reference sequence). The CDR3 is 14 amino acids.

This chain joins TRBV6-1 and TRBJ2-7, with D uncertain. The germline gives CDR1 MNHNS, CDR2 SASEGT. Between the trimmed V and J ends, which lost 4 bases and 5 bases, there was a span of 24 bases. This CDR3 is 17 amino acids long. CDR3 residues: CASSAQLTRQKVNEQYF. The CDR3 nucleotides read TGTGCCAGCAGTGCCCAATTAACGCGCCAGAAAGTCAACGAGCAGTACTTC.

V is TRBV2 and J is TRBJ2-7, with D maybe TRBD1 (6 bases). Germline lookup yields CDR1 SNHLY and CDR2 FYNNEI. Trimming shortened V by 8 bases and J by 0 bases, and 17 bases separated the two germline ends. There are 15 residues in the CDR3. The CDR3 loop reads CASAPGAGSSYEQYF. CDR3 sequence (DNA): TGTGCCAGCGCCCCAGGGGCAGGGAGCTCCTACGAGCAGTACTTC.

The chain links TRBV10-3 to TRBJ2-7, with D perhaps given as TRBD1 or TRBD2 (5 bases each). Germline lookup yields CDR1 ENHRY and CDR2 SYGVKD. This CDR3 spans 11 amino acids. With 8 bases removed from V and 6 bases from J, the gap between germline ends came to 11 bases. CDR3 loop: CAIEMRGEQYF. DNA of the CDR3: TGTGCCATCGAGATGAGGGGCGAGCAGTACTTC.

V is TRBV6-1 and J is TRBJ2-2; D possibly corresponds to TRBD1 (7 bases). CDR1 and CDR2 (germline): MNHNS, SASEGT. The CDR3 is 17 amino acids. Trimming took off 0 bases at V and 7 bases at J, with 18 bases between the two ends. CDR3 DNA sequence: TGTGCCAGCAGTGAAGCTCGTCGACAGGGAGGTAGCGGGGAGCTGTTTTTT. Translating gives CASSEARRQGGSGELFF.

The V and J genes are TRBV29-1 and TRBJ1-1; no firm D call. The CDR3 totals 14 residues. Germline-derived CDR1 and CDR2 are SQVTM and ANQGSEA. V lost 1 base, J lost 6 bases, and 15 bases lay in between. This CDR3 reads CSVEGRTGWPEAFF. In DNA, the CDR3 is TGCAGCGTTGAAGGACGAACTGGGTGGCCTGAAGCTTTCTTT.

This clone was seen a single time. V usage is TRBV5-1 and J usage is TRBJ2-7; the D is unclear. CDR1 SGHRS and CDR2 YFSETQ come from the germline V gene. The CDR3 is 17 amino acids. V dropped 0 bases and J dropped 2 bases, with 18 bases sitting between them. The CDR3 sequence is CASSLGGTRDLPYEQYF. Here the CDR3 DNA reads TGCGCCAGCAGCTTGGGGGGAACACGAGACTTACCCTACGAGCAGTACTTC.

This chain joins TRBV6-1 and TRBJ1-1; D gene uncertain. The CDR3 is made up of 14 amino acids. The V end lost 0 bases, the J end lost 2 bases, and 7 bases lay between the germline ends. Germline lookup yields CDR1 MNHNS and CDR2 SASEGT. Written as DNA, the CDR3 is TGTGCCAGCAGTGAAGCGGGGTCCAACACTGAAGCTTTCTTT. The encoded protein is CASSEAGSNTEAFF.

This rearrangement joins TRBV27 to TRBJ2-1; TRBD1 might be the D (6 bases). V lost 3 bases and J lost 4, with 10 bases in between. Per the germline V gene, CDR1 is MNHEY and CDR2 is SMNVEV (reference sequence). The CDR3 extends over 14 amino acids. This CDR3 is CASSFGGQYNEQFF. In DNA form, the CDR3 reads TGTGCCAGCAGTTTTGGCGGACAGTACAATGAGCAGTTCTTC.

The CDR3 nucleotides are TGCAGTGCCATACAGAACACTGAAGCTTTCTTT. Translated, it gives CSAIQNTEAFF. The genes are TRBV20-1 and TRBJ1-1; D uncertain. The length of the CDR3 is 11 residues. Germline CDR1 and CDR2: DFQATT and SNEGSKA (reference sequence). Trimming stripped 6 bases from V and 1 base from J, with 6 bases between.

This sequence joins TRBV6-5 and TRBJ2-7, with 10 bases lining up with TRBD1. The germline V gene encodes CDR1 MNHEY and CDR2 SVGAGI. The V gene end was trimmed by 4 bases and the J gene end by 4 bases; junction bases not matched to a gene: 4. This CDR3 spans 14 amino acids. The CDR3 region is CASSSGTGVYEQYF. CDR3 bases: TGTGCCAGCAGTTCCGGGACAGGGGTGTACGAGCAGTACTTC.

The chain uses TRBV21-1 and TRBJ2-7; no DNA check was done on the table's D call, TRBD1. TRBV21-1 is designated a pseudogene. The CDR3 length is 14 residues. CDR3 DNA: TGTGCCAGCAGAGGGCAGGGTTTCTCCTACGAGCAGTACTTC. This sequence encodes CASRGQGFSYEQYF.

The J gene is TRBJ1-1, the V gene TRBV5-6; 9 bases are a match to TRBD1. The CDR3 is 14 residues long. Germline CDR1 reads SGHDT; CDR2 reads YYEEEE. The trim removed 6 bases at V and 5 bases at J, leaving 8 bases unmatched. CDR3 in amino acids: CASKIQGAGTEAFF. The CDR3 DNA sequence: TGTGCCAGCAAAATACAGGGGGCAGGGACTGAAGCTTTCTTT. Using reference TRBV5-6 and TRBJ1-1 for the parts outside the CDR3, the full variable domain is DAGVTQSPTHLIKTRGQQVTLRCSPKSGHDTVSWYQQALGQGPQFIFQYYEEEERQRGNFPDRFSGHQFPNYSSELNVNALLLGDSALYLCASKIQGAGTEAFFGQGTRLTVV.